This is a list of T cell receptor beta chains from one sample in a study of control samples from healthy donors and cancer patients. Repertoires were generated with immunoSEQ multiplex PCR, while TCRdb's copy carries only in-frame clones and drops some. The sample has fewer than 25,000 clones; around 83% are singletons. Specimen: PBMCs. These receptors were collected from a man in his fifties or sixties with head and neck cancer. Each CDR3 is given with its conserved first and last residue. A D gene is named only where the DNA matches it firmly. Size is stated for part of the rows, as once, few or many counts, or as a class when the clone is expanded.

d_gene	v_gene	j_gene	abundance	CDR3nt	CDR3aa
TRBD1	TRBV27	TRBJ1-2	NA	TGTGCCAGCAGTTTATCTTACAGGGGTCGGGATCACTATGGCTACACCTTC	CASSLSYRGRDHYGYTF
NA	TRBV29-1	TRBJ1-2	NA	TGCAGCGTTGGATCACCTAGGGGCTACACCTTC	CSVGSPRGYTF
TRBD2	TRBV2	TRBJ2-7	NA	TGTGCCAGCAGTTTCCTAGCGGGAGGGCAGTACTTC	CASSFLAGGQYF
NA	TRBV29-1	TRBJ2-7	NA	TGCAGCGTTGATACAGGGAGCTCCTACGAGCAGTACTTC	CSVDTGSSYEQYF
NA	TRBV7-9	TRBJ2-5	NA	TGTGCCAGCAGCTTTGAAGGGGACCAAGAGACCCAGTACTTC	CASSFEGDQETQYF
TRBD1	TRBV27	TRBJ1-4	NA	TGTGCCAGCAGTAGACAGGGGACTAATGAAAAACTGTTTTTT	CASSRQGTNEKLFF
NA	TRBV28	TRBJ2-3	NA	TGTGCCAGCACGGACAGTTACACAGATACGCAGTATTTT	CASTDSYTDTQYF
NA	TRBV19	TRBJ1-1	once	TGTGCCAGTAGTATGGTAGGAGGGGCGGTCGCTGAAGCTTTCTTT	CASSMVGGAVAEAFF
NA	TRBV28	TRBJ2-2	NA	TGTGCCAGCAGCGGGACTTTTACCGGGGAGCTGTTTTTT	CASSGTFTGELFF
TRBD1	TRBV27	TRBJ2-6	NA	TGTGCCACCCGGACAGGGGACCACTCTGGGGCCAACGTCCTGACTTTC	CATRTGDHSGANVLTF
TRBD1	TRBV28	TRBJ1-4	NA	TGTGCCAGCAGTATCAGGGGGCGCTTAGAAAAACTGTTTTTT	CASSIRGRLEKLFF
NA	TRBV6-5	TRBJ1-6	NA	TGTGCCAGCAGTTACACCCGCGGGGGCTCACCCCTCCACTTT	CASSYTRGGSPLHF
TRBD1	TRBV2	TRBJ1-2	NA	TGTGCCAGCAGTGAAGCGGTGGCAGGGGGAGGGTATGGCTACACCTTC	CASSEAVAGGGYGYTF
NA	TRBV11-3	TRBJ2-3	NA	TGTGCCAGCAGCCTTATCCGGGACGAAAGCGCAGATACGCAGTATTTT	CASSLIRDESADTQYF
NA	TRBV5-1	TRBJ1-1	NA	TGCGCCAGCAGCTTGTTTGTAGAGAACACTGAAGCTTTCTTT	CASSLFVENTEAFF
TRBD1	TRBV4-2	TRBJ2-1	NA	TGTGCCAGCAGCCAAGATCCTGGACAGGGAAACGATGAGCAGTTCTTC	CASSQDPGQGNDEQFF
NA	TRBV2	TRBJ2-1	NA	TGTGCCAGCAGTGGGTCGGGGAGGGAGCAGTTCTTC	CASSGSGREQFF
TRBD1	TRBV19	TRBJ1-1	once	TGTGCCAGTAGTTGGGGGACAGGGGCGAACACTGAAGCTTTCTTT	CASSWGTGANTEAFF
NA	TRBV6-5	TRBJ2-7	NA	TGTGCCAGCAGGGTCTCCACCACCTACGAGCAGTACTTC	CASRVSTTYEQYF
NA	TRBV3-1/TRBV3-2	TRBJ1-4	NA	TGTGCCAGCAGCCAAGGACTTATTTATGAAAAACTGTTTTTT	CASSQGLIYEKLFF
NA	TRBV25-1	TRBJ2-5	NA	TGTGCCAGCAGTTTTGCAGGGCTTACTTCGTACTTC	CASSFAGLTSYF
NA	TRBV20-1	TRBJ1-1	NA	TGCAGTGCTAGTCCCGGGGGCCTGAACACTGAAGCTTTCTTT	CSASPGGLNTEAFF
TRBD1	TRBV13	TRBJ1-3	once	TGTGCCAGCAGCTCCCGTCCAGGGGGGGGAGGAAACACCATATATTTT	CASSSRPGGGGNTIYF
NA	TRBV7-2	TRBJ1-1	NA	TGTGCCAGCACCTTTTTAACGGGGGGGAACACTGAAGCTTTCTTT	CASTFLTGGNTEAFF
NA	TRBV12-3/TRBV12-4	TRBJ2-3	NA	TGTGCCAGCAGGATCACCACAGATACGCAGTATTTT	CASRITTDTQYF
NA	TRBV4-1	TRBJ2-4	NA	TGCGCCAGCAGCCTCCATGGGGTGGGGTCGCTAGCCAAAAACATTCAGTACTTC	CASSLHGVGSLAKNIQYF
NA	TRBV7-8	TRBJ2-4	NA	TGTGCCAGCAGCTCCGGACCAGCCAAAAACATTCAGTACTTC	CASSSGPAKNIQYF
TRBD1	TRBV7-2	TRBJ1-4	NA	TGTGCCAGCAGCTTAGAAAGGACAGGGCGAGAAAAACTGTTTTTT	CASSLERTGREKLFF
TRBD2	TRBV19	TRBJ2-1	medium-sized	TGTGCCAGTAGTACCGGCGCTAGCGGGGGCAATGAGCAGTTCTTC	CASSTGASGGNEQFF
NA	TRBV5-1	TRBJ2-4	once	TGCGCCAGCAGCTTTGGAGCCAAAAACATTCAGTACTTC	CASSFGAKNIQYF
TRBD1	TRBV5-1	TRBJ2-3	NA	TGCGCCAGCAGCTTGTCGGCAGGGGGCCTACAGGATACGCAGTATTTT	CASSLSAGGLQDTQYF
NA	TRBV5-1	TRBJ2-7	NA	TGCGCCAGCAGCTTGCCGGGATACGAGCAGTACTTC	CASSLPGYEQYF
TRBD2	TRBV18	TRBJ2-5	NA	TGTGCCAGCTCACCAAAGGGACTAGCGGGGGGTAACCAAAATGCCCAGTACTTC	CASSPKGLAGGNQNAQYF
TRBD1	TRBV5-6	TRBJ1-1	NA	TGTGCCAGCAGCTTGGAAGCGCGACAGGGGACTGAAGCTTTCTTT	CASSLEARQGTEAFF
NA	TRBV15	TRBJ2-7	NA	TGTGCCACCAGCAGAGACCCGTCCTACGAGCAGTACTTC	CATSRDPSYEQYF
NA	TRBV5-4	TRBJ2-1	NA	TGTGCCAGCTCCGGGGAGATTGTGAATGAGCAGTTCTTC	CASSGEIVNEQFF
TRBD1	TRBV7-9	TRBJ2-7	NA	TGTGCCAGCAGCGAGACGACAGGGGCCGAGCAGTACTTC	CASSETTGAEQYF
TRBD2	TRBV7-2	TRBJ2-7	NA	TGTGCCAGCAGCTTCCTAAGCGGGGGGGCATACGAGCAGTACTTC	CASSFLSGGAYEQYF
NA	TRBV10-3	TRBJ2-3	NA	TGTGCCATCAGCGGAACTGGGACTCCTAGCACAGATACGCAGTATTTT	CAISGTGTPSTDTQYF
TRBD1	TRBV19	TRBJ1-5	NA	TGTGCCAGTAGTATAGGAATGACACAGGGGTCGAGCAATCAGCCCCAGCATTTT	CASSIGMTQGSSNQPQHF
NA	TRBV11-2	TRBJ1-6	NA	TGTGCCAGCAGCTTAACGGGCCGGGATTCACCCCTCCACTTT	CASSLTGRDSPLHF
TRBD1	TRBV19	TRBJ1-4	NA	TGTGCCAGTAGTCCGACAGGGGCAAAACTGTTTTTT	CASSPTGAKLFF
TRBD1	TRBV5-1	TRBJ2-3	NA	TGCGCCAGCAGCTTCACCGGGACAGGGATTGGAGATACGCAGTATTTT	CASSFTGTGIGDTQYF
NA	TRBV4-1	TRBJ1-5	NA	TGCGCCAGCAGCCCTAGGGGTCGGGGAGGGACCCAGCATTTT	CASSPRGRGGTQHF
NA	TRBV19	TRBJ2-7	NA	TGTGCCAGTCGATGGGACCTCTCTCTCCTGGGGGAGCAGTACTTC	CASRWDLSLLGEQYF
NA	TRBV28	TRBJ1-1	few	TGTGCCAGCAGTCTCGAAGTCACTGAAGCTTTCTTT	CASSLEVTEAFF
TRBD1	TRBV10-1	TRBJ1-2	once	TGCGCCAGCAGTGAGAACAGGGGCTCAAATGGCTACACCTTC	CASSENRGSNGYTF
TRBD2	TRBV24-1	TRBJ2-3	once	TGTGCCACCAGTGATCCCATAGCGGGAGATACGCAGTATTTT	CATSDPIAGDTQYF
NA	TRBV7-9	TRBJ1-5	NA	TGTGCCAGCAGCTTCGGAGACCCATCAAATCAGCCCCAGCATTTT	CASSFGDPSNQPQHF
TRBD1	TRBV5-1	TRBJ1-1	NA	TGCGCCAGCAGCTTATACTACAGGGGACAGAACACTGAAGCTTTCTTT	CASSLYYRGQNTEAFF
NA	TRBV28	TRBJ2-7	NA	TGTGCCAGCTTCAGGGCCTACGAGCAGTACTTC	CASFRAYEQYF
NA	TRBV6-5	TRBJ2-7	NA	TGTGCCAGCAGTTACTCGGTGGCAGAAACCCCCTACGAGCAGTACTTC	CASSYSVAETPYEQYF
TRBD2	TRBV6-1	TRBJ2-5	NA	TGTGCCAGCAGTGAAGAGGGACTAGCGGGTGGAAGCAAGAGAGGGACCCAGTACTTC	CASSEEGLAGGSKRGTQYF
NA	TRBV27	TRBJ2-3	NA	TGTGCCAGCAGTTTAACCCCGGTCCAAATCACAGATACGCAGTATTTT	CASSLTPVQITDTQYF
TRBD1	TRBV7-2	TRBJ2-7	NA	TGTGCCAGCAGCCAAGAGCATGGGACAGCCGAGCAGTACTTC	CASSQEHGTAEQYF
NA	TRBV6-8	TRBJ2-3	NA	TGTGCCAGCGGGGATACAGGAGACTACACAGATACGCAGTATTTT	CASGDTGDYTDTQYF
NA	TRBV3-1/TRBV3-2	TRBJ1-5	NA	TGTGCCAGCAGCCAAGGACTCGGGGACATTAATCAGCCCCAGCATTTT	CASSQGLGDINQPQHF
NA	TRBV15	TRBJ1-1	NA	TGTGCCACCAGCTTGACGGTCCGTAGCACTGAAGCTTTCTTT	CATSLTVRSTEAFF
TRBD1	TRBV4-3	TRBJ1-4	NA	TGCGCCAGCAGCCAAGATGGACAGGGGAAGGAAAAACTGTTTTTT	CASSQDGQGKEKLFF
NA	TRBV19	TRBJ2-5	NA	TGTGCCAGTAGTAGTCTAGCGTCTGAGACCCAGTACTTC	CASSSLASETQYF